The 18 T cell receptor beta chains in this list originate from one sample, sequenced in a study of blood T cells in healthy people across ages. A J-beta primer mix and a sample-barcoded 5' primer were used in a second PCR of roughly 6 to 11 cycles. TCRdb reprocessed the 5' RACE reads with MiXCR, giving one entry per CDR3 protein. The sample lists 750,000 to 850,000 distinct CDR3 sequences, roughly 25% occurring once. The sample was also reused in another study, on T cells of mothers and their children.

Sequencing was done on a sample of blood. These receptors originate from a boy younger than 18 in good health.

This clonotype showed up just a few times. This chain links TRBV5-1 with TRBJ2-5, with 9 bases that match TRBD2. Looked up from germline, CDR1 is SGHRS and CDR2 is YFSETQ. The CDR3 contains 16 residues. V lost 4 bases and J lost 1; bases outside the gene matches: 8. In DNA, the CDR3 is TGCGCCAGCAGCCTCAGCGTAGCGGGAGCCCAAGAGACCCAGTACTTC. The encoded protein is CASSLSVAGAQETQYF.

The table lists this clonotype with a few counts. The rearrangement links TRBV4-3 to TRBJ2-7; TRBD1 matches at 7 bases. The germline V gene has CDR1 LGHNA and CDR2 YSLEER. The CDR3 consists of 17 residues. Losses at the gene ends were 3 bases for V and 3 bases for J; bases not matched to a gene: 14. This chain's CDR3 is CASSQRWDSPNLYEQYF. The CDR3 coding sequence is TGCGCCAGCAGCCAGCGCTGGGACAGTCCCAACCTCTACGAGCAGTACTTC.

The chain joins TRBV7-8 to TRBJ2-5; D is possibly TRBD2 (5 bases). V was cut by 7 bases and J by 0 bases, with 15 bases left in between. Germline V gives CDR1 SGHVS, CDR2 FQNEAQ. This CDR3 has 15 amino acids. Here the CDR3 DNA reads TGTGCCAGCATCGACCGACGGGGTAACCAAGAGACCCAGTACTTC. Protein sequence: CASIDRRGNQETQYF.

This clonotype was found a few times. The chain recombines TRBV27 with TRBJ1-2; the D gene is possibly TRBD1 (5 bases). Germline V gives CDR1 MNHEY, CDR2 SMNVEV (reference sequence). This CDR3 is built from 13 residues. V was trimmed by 8 bases and J by 6 bases, leaving 16 bases between them. The CDR3 DNA is TGTGCCAGCTCACCGGGGGTCGAACATGGCTACACCTTC. Translating it yields CASSPGVEHGYTF.

The V call is TRBV2, the J call TRBJ2-5; D remains ambiguous. The J call may not be correct, given that the DNA end is closer to TRBJ2-7. This CDR3 has 11 residues. The germline V gene encodes CDR1 SNHLY and CDR2 FYNNEI. The CDR3 DNA is TGTGCCAGCCATCACTCCTACGAGCAGTACTTC. This codes for CASHHSYEQYF.

This clonotype was observed a handful of times. The CDR3 protein is CASATSLYNEQFF. CDR3 coding DNA: TGTGCCAGCGCGACTAGCCTATACAATGAGCAGTTCTTC. V and J are TRBV18 and TRBJ2-1, with 7 bases matching TRBD2. CDR1 is KGHSH, CDR2 LQKENI, per germline. Germline trimming cut 8 bases from V and 4 bases from J; bases unmatched to any gene: 5. CDR3 length: 13 amino acids.

V and J are TRBV20-1 and TRBJ2-5, with D possibly matching TRBD1 (6 bases). Germline V gene data show CDR1 as DFQATT and CDR2 as SNEGSKA (reference sequence). V was pared by 5 bases and J by 4 bases, with 14 bases between. The CDR3 is made up of 13 amino acids. Written as DNA, the CDR3 is TGCAGTGCTCGTCACAGGGCTCGAGAGACCCAGTACTTC. This sequence encodes CSARHRARETQYF.

This clonotype came up once. The rearrangement uses TRBV12-3 or TRBV12-4 and TRBJ2-6, with D tentatively TRBD2 (6 bases). Trimming shortened V by 9 bases and J by 0 bases, and 12 bases separated the two germline ends. This CDR3 is 15 amino acids long. CDR3 in amino acids: CASIGGSSGANVLTF. For the CDR3, the DNA is TGTGCCAGTATTGGGGGGTCCTCTGGGGCCAACGTCCTGACTTTC.

The chain has TRBV29-1 and TRBJ2-5; D is undetermined. The CDR3 is made up of 14 amino acids. Trimming shortened V by 5 bases and J by 2 bases, and 15 bases separated the two germline ends. Germline loops: CDR1 SQVTM, CDR2 ANQGSEA. The CDR3 reads CSVTPRLYQETQYF. DNA for the CDR3: TGCAGCGTTACCCCCCGGCTTTATCAAGAGACCCAGTACTTC.

This clonotype was recorded a few times. The chain couples TRBV11-2 to TRBJ1-3; 7 bases match TRBD1. Germline V gene sequence: CDR1 SGHAT, CDR2 FQNNGV. The CDR3 is 17 residues long. The ends lost 4 bases at V and 3 bases at J; junction bases unmatched: 12. CDR3 protein: CASSSASQGEGGNTIYF. The CDR3 bases are TGTGCCAGCAGCTCCGCGTCCCAGGGGGAAGGTGGAAACACCATATATTTT. The full variable domain, its missing parts supplied by reference TRBV11-2 and TRBJ1-3, is EAGVAQSPRYKIIEKRQSVAFWCNPISGHATLYWYQQILGQGPKLLIQFQNNGVVDDSQLPKDRFSAERLKGVDSTLKIQPAKLEDSAVYLCASSSASQGEGGNTIYFGEGSWLTVV.

This clonotype came up many times. This chain uses TRBV20-1 with TRBJ1-6; tentatively, D is TRBD1 (6 bases). The germline gives CDR1 DFQATT, CDR2 SNEGSKA (reference sequence). Trimming left V 4 bases short and J 4 bases short, with 11 bases between. This CDR3 is 14 amino acids long. The CDR3 loop is CSAKKGQYNSPLHF. The CDR3, as DNA: TGCAGTGCTAAAAAGGGACAATATAATTCACCCCTCCACTTT.

This clonotype was picked up a small number of times. This rearrangement joins TRBV5-1 to TRBJ2-7, with a tentative D call TRBD1 (6 bases). This CDR3 is built from 15 residues. Germline V CDR1 and CDR2: SGHRS, YFSETQ. Trimming took 3 bases from V and 0 from J, leaving 13 bases between them. CDR3 sequence (DNA): TGCGCCAGCAGCTACGAGGCAGGGGACTCCTACGAGCAGTACTTC. Translation: CASSYEAGDSYEQYF.

The V call is TRBV6-2 or TRBV6-3, the J call TRBJ2-4, with 7 bases fitting TRBD1. With 6 bases clipped from V and 4 bases from J, the junction kept 9 bases outside the gene matches. The germline V gene has CDR1 MNHEY and CDR2 SVGEGT. The length of the CDR3 is 15 residues. The CDR3, as DNA: TGTGCCAGCAGCCCCCCGCACAGGGGAAAAAACATTCAGTACTTC. Translation gives CASSPPHRGKNIQYF.

To note about this clonotype: At one end the junction does not follow the germline gene, possibly because of a read error. The rearrangement uses TRBV7-6 and TRBJ1-1; D ambiguous. CDR3 size: 14 residues. Germline V gives CDR1 SGHVS, CDR2 FNYEAQ. The CDR3 sequence is CASSPSDNRPEAFF. CDR3 DNA sequence: TGTGCCAGCAGTCCTTCCGACAACCGCCCTGAGGCTTTCTTT.

This clonotype is a singleton in its sample. The chain is built from TRBV14 and TRBJ2-2; D not certain. V was shortened by 7 bases and J by 1 base, with 7 bases between the two germline ends. The CDR3 totals 13 residues. CDR1 and CDR2 (germline): SGHDN, FVKESK. CDR3 sequence reads: CASNSLNTGELFF. In nucleotides, the CDR3 is TGTGCCAGCAACAGCTTGAACACCGGGGAGCTGTTTTTT. The full variable domain, completed using reference TRBV14 and TRBJ2-2, is EAGVTQFPSHSVIEKGQTVTLRCDPISGHDNLYWYRRVMGKEIKFLLHFVKESKQDESGMPNNRFLAERTGGTYSTLKVQPAELEDSGVYFCASNSLNTGELFFGEGSRLTVL.

This clonotype was counted a few times. This rearrangement joins TRBV9 to TRBJ1-3; no clear D gene. CDR1 and CDR2 (germline): SGDLS, YYNGEE. Trimming took off 4 bases at V and 0 bases at J, with 14 bases between the two ends. The CDR3 sequence is 16 residues long. The CDR3 spells CASSPGDRASGNTIYF. DNA for the CDR3: TGTGCCAGCAGCCCGGGTGATAGGGCCTCTGGAAACACCATATATTTT.

The chain combines TRBV5-1 with TRBJ2-5; no reliable D call. Germline CDR1 and CDR2: SGHRS and YFSETQ. This CDR3 region has 16 residues. Between the trimmed V and J ends, which lost 4 bases and 4 bases, there was a span of 20 bases. This chain's CDR3 is CASSRFVGQLVETQYF. DNA for the CDR3: TGCGCCAGCAGCCGTTTTGTGGGTCAGTTGGTAGAGACCCAGTACTTC.

This chain connects TRBV7-9 to TRBJ2-6, with no clear D. Per germline, CDR1 SEHNR and CDR2 FQNEAQ (reference sequence). V was cut by 5 bases and J by 0 bases, with 11 bases left in between. The CDR3 sequence is 16 residues long. CDR3 DNA: TGTGCCAGCAGCCCGCAACGGTTCTCTGGGGCCAACGTCCTGACTTTC. This gives the protein CASSPQRFSGANVLTF. The variable domain in full, with the rest retrieved from reference TRBV7-9 and TRBJ2-6, is DTGVSQNPRHKITKRGQNVTFRCDPISEHNRLYWYRQTLGQGPEFLTYFQNEAQLEKSRLLSDRFSAERPKGSFSTLEIQRTEQGDSAMYLCASSPQRFSGANVLTFGAGSRLTVL.